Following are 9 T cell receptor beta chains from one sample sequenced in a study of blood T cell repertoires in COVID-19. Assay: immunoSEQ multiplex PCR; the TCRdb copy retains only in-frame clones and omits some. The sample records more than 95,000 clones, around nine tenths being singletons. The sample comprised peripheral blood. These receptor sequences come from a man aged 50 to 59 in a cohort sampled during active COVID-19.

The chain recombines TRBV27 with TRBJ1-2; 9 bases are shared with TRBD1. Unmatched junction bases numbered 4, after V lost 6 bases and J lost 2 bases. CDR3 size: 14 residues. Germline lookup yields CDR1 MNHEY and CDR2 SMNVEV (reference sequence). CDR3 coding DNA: TGTGCCAGCAGCACAGGGGGCGCAAACTATGGCTACACCTTC. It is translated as CASSTGGANYGYTF.

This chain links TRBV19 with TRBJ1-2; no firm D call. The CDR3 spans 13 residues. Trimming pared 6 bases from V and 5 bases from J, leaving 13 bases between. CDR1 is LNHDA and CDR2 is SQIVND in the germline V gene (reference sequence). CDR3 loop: CASRSPGIYGYTF. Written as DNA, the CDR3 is TGTGCCAGTAGGTCCCCCGGGATATATGGCTACACCTTC.

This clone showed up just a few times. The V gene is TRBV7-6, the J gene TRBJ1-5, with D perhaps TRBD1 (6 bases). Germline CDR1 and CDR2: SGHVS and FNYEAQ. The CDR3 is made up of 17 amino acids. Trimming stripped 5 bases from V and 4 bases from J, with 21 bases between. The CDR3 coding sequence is TGTGCCAGCAGCCGAGCAGGGGTGGGGACACTTAATCAGCCCCAGCATTTT. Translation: CASSRAGVGTLNQPQHF.

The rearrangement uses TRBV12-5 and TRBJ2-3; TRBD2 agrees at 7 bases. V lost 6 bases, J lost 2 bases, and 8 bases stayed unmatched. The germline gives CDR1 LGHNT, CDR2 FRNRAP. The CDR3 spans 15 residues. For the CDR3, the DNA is TGTGCTAGTGGACTGAGCGGGGAACACACAGATACGCAGTATTTT. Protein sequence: CASGLSGEHTDTQYF.

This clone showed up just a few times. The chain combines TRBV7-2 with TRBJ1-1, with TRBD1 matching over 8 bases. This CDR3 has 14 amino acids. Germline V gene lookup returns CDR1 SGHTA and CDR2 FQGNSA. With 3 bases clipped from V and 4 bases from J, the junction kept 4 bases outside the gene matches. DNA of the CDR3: TGTGCCAGCAGCTTTTGGACAGGGACCACTGAAGCTTTCTTT. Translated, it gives CASSFWTGTTEAFF.

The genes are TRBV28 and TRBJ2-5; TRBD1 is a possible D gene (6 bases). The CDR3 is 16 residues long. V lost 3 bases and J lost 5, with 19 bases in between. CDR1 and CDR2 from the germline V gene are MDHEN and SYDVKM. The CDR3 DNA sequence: TGTGCCAGCAGTTTCTCACGACAGGCTGACGGCGAGACCCAGTACTTC. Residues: CASSFSRQADGETQYF.

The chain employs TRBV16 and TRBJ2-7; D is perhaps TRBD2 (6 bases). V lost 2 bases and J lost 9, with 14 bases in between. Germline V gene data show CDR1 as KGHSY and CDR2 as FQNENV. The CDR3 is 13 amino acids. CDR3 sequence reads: CASSQTEGIVQYV. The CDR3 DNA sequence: TGTGCCAGCAGCCAAACGGAGGGGATTGTGCAGTACGTC.

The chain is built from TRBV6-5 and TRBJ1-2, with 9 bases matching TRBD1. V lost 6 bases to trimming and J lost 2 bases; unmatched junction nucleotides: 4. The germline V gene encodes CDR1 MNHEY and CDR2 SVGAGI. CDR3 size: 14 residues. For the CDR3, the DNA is TGTGCCAGCAGCCACGGACAGGGGAACTATGGCTACACCTTC. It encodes CASSHGQGNYGYTF.

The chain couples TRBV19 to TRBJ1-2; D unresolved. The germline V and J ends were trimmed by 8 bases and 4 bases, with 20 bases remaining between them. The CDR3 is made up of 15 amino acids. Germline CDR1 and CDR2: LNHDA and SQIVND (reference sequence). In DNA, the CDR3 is TGTGCCAGTCGTCTTGGCTCCGGGGAAGTCTATGGCTACACCTTC. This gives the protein CASRLGSGEVYGYTF.